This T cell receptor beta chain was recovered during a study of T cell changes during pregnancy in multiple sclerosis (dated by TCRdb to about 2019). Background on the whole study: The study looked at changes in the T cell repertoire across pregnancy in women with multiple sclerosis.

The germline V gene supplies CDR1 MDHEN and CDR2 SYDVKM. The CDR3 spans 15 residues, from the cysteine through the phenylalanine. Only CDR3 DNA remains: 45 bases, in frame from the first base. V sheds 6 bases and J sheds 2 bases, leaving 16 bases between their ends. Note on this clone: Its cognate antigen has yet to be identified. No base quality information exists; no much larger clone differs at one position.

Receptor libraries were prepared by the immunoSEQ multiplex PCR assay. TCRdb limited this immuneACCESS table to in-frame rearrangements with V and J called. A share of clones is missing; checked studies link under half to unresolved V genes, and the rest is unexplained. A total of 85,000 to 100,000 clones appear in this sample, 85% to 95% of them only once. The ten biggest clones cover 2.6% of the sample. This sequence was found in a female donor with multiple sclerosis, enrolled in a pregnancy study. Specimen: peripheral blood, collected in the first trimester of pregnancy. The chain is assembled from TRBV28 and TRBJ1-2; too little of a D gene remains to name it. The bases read TGTGCCAGCAGAACCAGACTGGGAGCGAACTATGGCTACACCTTC. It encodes CASRTRLGANYGYTF.